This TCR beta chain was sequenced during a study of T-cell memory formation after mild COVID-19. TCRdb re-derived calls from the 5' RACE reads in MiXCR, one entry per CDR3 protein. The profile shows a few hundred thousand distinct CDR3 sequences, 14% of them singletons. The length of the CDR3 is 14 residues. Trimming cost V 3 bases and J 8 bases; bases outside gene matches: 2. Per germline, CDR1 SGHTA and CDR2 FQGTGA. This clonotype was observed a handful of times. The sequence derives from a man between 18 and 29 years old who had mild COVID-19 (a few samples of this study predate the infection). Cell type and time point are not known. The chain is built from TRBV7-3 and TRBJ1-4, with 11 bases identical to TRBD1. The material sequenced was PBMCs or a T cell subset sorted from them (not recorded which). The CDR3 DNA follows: TGTGCCAGCAGCTTGGGACAGGGGGTCGAAAAACTGTTTTTT. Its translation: CASSLGQGVEKLFF. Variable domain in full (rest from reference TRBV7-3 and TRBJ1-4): GAGVSQTPSNKVTEKGKYVELRCDPISGHTALYWYRQSLGQGPEFLIYFQGTGAADDSGLPNDRFFAVRPEGSVSTLKIQRTERGDSAVYLCASSLGQGVEKLFFGSGTQLSVL.